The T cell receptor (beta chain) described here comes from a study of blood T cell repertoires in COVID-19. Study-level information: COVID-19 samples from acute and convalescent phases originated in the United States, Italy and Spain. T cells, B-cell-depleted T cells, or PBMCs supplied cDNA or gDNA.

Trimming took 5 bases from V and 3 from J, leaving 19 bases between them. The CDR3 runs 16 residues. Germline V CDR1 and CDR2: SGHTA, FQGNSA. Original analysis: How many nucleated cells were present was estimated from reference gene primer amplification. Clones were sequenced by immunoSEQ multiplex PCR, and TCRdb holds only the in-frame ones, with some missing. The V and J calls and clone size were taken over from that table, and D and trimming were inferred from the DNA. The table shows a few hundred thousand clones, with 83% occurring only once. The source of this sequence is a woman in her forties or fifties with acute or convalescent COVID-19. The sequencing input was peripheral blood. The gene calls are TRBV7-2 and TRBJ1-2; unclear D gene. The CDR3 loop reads CASSNERRVNDYGYTF. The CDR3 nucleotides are TGTGCCAGCAGCAACGAGAGGAGGGTGAACGACTATGGCTACACCTTC.